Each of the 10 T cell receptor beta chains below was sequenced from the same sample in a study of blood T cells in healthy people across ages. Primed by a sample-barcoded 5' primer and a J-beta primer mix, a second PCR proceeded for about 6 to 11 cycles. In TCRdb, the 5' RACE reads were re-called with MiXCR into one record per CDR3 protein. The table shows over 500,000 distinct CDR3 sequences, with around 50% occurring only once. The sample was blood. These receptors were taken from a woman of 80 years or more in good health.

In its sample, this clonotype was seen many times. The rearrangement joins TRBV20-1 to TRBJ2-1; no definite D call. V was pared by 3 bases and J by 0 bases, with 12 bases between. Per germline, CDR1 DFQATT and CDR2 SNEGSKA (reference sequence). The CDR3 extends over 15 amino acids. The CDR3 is CSARFDISSYNEQFF. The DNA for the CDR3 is TGCAGTGCTAGGTTCGATATAAGCTCCTACAATGAGCAGTTCTTC.

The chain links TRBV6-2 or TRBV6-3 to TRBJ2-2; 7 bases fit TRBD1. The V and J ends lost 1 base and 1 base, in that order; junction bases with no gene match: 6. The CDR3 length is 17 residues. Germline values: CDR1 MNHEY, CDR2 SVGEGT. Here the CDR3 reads CASSYLRGTENTGELFF. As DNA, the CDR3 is TGTGCCAGCAGTTACTTGCGTGGGACAGAGAACACCGGGGAGCTGTTTTTT.

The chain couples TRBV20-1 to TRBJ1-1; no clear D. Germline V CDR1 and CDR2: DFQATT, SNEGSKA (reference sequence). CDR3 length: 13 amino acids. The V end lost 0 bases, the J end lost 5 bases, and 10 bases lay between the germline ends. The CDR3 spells CSARDLQWTEAFF. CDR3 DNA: TGCAGTGCTAGAGATCTGCAATGGACTGAAGCTTTCTTT.

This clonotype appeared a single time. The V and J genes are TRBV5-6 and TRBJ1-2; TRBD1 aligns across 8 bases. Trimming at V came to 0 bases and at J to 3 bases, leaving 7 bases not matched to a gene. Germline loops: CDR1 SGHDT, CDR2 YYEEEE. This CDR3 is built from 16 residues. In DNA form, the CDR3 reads TGTGCCAGCAGCTTGGTGCGACAGGGGTTGGACTATGGCTACACCTTC. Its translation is CASSLVRQGLDYGYTF.

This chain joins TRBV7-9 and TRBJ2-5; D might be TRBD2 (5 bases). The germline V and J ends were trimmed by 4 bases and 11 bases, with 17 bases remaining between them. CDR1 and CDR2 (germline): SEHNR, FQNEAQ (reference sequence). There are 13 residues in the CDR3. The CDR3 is CASSSPKGWEQYF. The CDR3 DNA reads TGTGCCAGCAGCTCCCCGAAAGGTTGGGAGCAGTACTTC.

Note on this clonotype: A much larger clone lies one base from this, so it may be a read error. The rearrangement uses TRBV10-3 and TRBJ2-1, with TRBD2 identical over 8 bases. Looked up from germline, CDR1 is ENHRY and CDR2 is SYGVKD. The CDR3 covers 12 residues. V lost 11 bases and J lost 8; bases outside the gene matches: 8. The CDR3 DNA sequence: TGTGCCGTCCGGACTAGCCTGGATGAGCAGTTCTTC. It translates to CAVRTSLDEQFF.

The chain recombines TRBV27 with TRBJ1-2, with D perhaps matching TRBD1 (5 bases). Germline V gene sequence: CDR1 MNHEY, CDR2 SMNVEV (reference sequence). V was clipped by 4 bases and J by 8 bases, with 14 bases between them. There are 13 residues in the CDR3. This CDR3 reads CASSWGSSGGYTF. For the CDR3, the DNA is TGTGCCAGCAGTTGGGGGAGCTCGGGCGGCTACACCTTC.

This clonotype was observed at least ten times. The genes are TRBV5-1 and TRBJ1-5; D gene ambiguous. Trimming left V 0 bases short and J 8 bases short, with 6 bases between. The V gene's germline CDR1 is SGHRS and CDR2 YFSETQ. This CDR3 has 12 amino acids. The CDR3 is CASSLEGEPQHF. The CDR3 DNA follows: TGCGCCAGCAGCTTGGAGGGTGAGCCCCAGCATTTT.

The CDR3 here is CSVPSRDTEAFF. The CDR3 DNA reads as TGCAGTGTCCCTAGCCGGGACACTGAAGCTTTCTTT. The rearrangement links TRBV20-1 to TRBJ1-1, with D unclear. This CDR3 region has 12 residues. Germline CDR1 reads DFQATT; CDR2 reads SNEGSKA (reference sequence). Trimming pared 7 bases from V and 3 bases from J, leaving 12 bases between.

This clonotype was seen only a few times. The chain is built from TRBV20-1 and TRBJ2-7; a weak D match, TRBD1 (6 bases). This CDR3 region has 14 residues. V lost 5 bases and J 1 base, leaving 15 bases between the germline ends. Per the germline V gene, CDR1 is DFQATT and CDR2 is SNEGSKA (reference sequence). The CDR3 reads CSAPPGGRSYEQYF. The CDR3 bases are TGCAGTGCTCCCCCTGGGGGCCGATCCTACGAGCAGTACTTC.